This T cell receptor (beta chain) was identified in a study of cytomegalovirus exposure and HLA in healthy donors. Remarks on this clone: What it binds is unknown.

The CDR3 is made up of 16 amino acids. The J segment lost 6 bases and the V segment lost 3 bases, leaving 10 bases of the junction unmatched. The V gene's germline CDR1 is KGHSH and CDR2 LQKENI. Findings and limits, study-wide: Common viral pathogens seemed, in a later analysis, to connect with several of the most significant clusters.

Primers for the PCR totalled 60 Vbeta and 13 Jbeta. The authors' processing: Roughly 81 million unique TCR beta chains, roughly 11 million shared, were counted in a later analysis. TCRdb's table, derived via immunoSEQ multiplex PCR, lists solely in-frame clones and lacks some. The V and J calls and clone size are taken from that table; D and trimming were inferred from the DNA. This repertoire comprises tens of thousands of clones; its ten largest clones make up roughly 2.8%. The chain links TRBV18 to TRBJ2-1; TRBD2 agrees at 8 bases. The sample taken for sequencing was PBMCs. This receptor was obtained from a middle-aged man in good health and CMV-seronegative. In DNA form, the CDR3 reads TGTGCCAGCTCACCTGTACTCGGACTAGCAAGCAATGAGCAGTTCTTC. As protein: CASSPVLGLASNEQFF.